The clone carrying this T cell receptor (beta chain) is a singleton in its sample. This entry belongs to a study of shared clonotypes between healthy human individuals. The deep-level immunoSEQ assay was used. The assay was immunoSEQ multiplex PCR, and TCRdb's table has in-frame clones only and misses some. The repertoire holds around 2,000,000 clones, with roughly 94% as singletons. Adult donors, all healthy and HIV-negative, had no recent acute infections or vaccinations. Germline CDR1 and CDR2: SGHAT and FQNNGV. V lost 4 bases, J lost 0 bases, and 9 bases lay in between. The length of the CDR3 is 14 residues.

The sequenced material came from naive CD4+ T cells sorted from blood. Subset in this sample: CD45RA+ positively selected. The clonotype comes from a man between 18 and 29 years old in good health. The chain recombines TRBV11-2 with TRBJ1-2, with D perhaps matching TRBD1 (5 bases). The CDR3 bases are TGTGCCAGCAGCTGGGGCGGTGCTAACTATGGCTACACCTTC. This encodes CASSWGGANYGYTF.